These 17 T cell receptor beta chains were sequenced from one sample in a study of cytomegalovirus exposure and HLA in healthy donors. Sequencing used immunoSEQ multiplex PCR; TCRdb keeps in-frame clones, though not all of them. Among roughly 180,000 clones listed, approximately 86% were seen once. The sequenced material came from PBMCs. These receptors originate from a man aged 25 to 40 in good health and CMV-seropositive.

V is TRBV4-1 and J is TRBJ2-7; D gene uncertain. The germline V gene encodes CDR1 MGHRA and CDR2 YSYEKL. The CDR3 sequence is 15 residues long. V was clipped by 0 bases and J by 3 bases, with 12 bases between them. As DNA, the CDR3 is TGCGCCAGCAGCCAAGATGTGGCCGGAGTCTACGAGCAGTACTTC. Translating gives CASSQDVAGVYEQYF.

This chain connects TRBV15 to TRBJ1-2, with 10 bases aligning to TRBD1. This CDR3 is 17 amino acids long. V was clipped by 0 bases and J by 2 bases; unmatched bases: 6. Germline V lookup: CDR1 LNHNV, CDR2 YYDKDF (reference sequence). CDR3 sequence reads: CATSRDVGTGENYGYTF. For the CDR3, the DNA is TGTGCCACCAGCAGAGATGTGGGGACAGGGGAAAACTATGGCTACACCTTC.

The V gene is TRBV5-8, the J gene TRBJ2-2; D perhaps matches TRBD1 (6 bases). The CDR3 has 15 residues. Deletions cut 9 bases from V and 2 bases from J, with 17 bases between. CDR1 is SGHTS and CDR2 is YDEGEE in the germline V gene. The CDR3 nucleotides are TGTGCCATCCCCCCGGGACATTTTAACACCGGGGAGCTGTTTTTT. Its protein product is CAIPPGHFNTGELFF.

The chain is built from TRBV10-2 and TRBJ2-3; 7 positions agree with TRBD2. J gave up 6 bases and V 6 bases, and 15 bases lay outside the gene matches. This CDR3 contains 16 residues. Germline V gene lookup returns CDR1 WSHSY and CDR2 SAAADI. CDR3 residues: CASRAGTSRLGDTQYF. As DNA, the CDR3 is TGCGCCAGCAGAGCGGGGACGAGTCGTCTTGGGGATACGCAGTATTTT.

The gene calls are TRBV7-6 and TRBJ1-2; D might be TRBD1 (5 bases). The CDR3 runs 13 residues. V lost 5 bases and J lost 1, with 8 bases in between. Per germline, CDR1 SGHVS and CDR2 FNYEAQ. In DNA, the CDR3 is TGTGCCAGCAGCGGGGGGGATAACTATGGCTACACCTTC. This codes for CASSGGDNYGYTF.

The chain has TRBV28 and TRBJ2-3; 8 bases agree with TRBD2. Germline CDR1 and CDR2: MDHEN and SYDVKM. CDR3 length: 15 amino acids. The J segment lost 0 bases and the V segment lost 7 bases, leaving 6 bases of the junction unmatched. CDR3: CASTSGSPSTDTQYF. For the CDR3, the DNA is TGTGCCAGCACGAGCGGGAGCCCTAGCACAGATACGCAGTATTTT.

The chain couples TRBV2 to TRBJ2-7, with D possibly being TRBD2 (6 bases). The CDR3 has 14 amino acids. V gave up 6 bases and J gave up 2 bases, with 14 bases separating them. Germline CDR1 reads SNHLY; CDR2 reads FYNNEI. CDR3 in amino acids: CASSGGTDPYEQYF. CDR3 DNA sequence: TGTGCCAGCAGCGGAGGGACCGATCCCTACGAGCAGTACTTC.

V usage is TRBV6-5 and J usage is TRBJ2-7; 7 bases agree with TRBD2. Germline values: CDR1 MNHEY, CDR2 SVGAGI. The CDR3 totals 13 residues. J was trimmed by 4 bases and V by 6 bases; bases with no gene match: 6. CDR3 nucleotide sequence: TGTGCCAGCAGGCCCGGGGGGAGGTACGAGCAGTACTTC. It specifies CASRPGGRYEQYF.

CDR3 DNA: TGTGCCAGCAGTTTAGCTAGCGGGGTCTCCTACGAGCAGTACTTC. Translating it yields CASSLASGVSYEQYF. The chain recombines TRBV27 with TRBJ2-7; 9 nucleotides agree with TRBD2. Germline-derived CDR1 and CDR2 are MNHEY and SMNVEV (reference sequence). The CDR3 spans 15 residues. Unmatched junction bases numbered 2, after V lost 2 bases and J lost 0 bases.

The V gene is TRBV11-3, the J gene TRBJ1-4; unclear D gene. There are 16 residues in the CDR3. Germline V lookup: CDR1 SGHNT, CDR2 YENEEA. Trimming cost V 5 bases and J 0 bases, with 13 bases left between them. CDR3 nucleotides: TGTGCCAGCAGCCCCTGGACGGAGACAACTAATGAAAAACTGTTTTTT. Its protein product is CASSPWTETTNEKLFF.

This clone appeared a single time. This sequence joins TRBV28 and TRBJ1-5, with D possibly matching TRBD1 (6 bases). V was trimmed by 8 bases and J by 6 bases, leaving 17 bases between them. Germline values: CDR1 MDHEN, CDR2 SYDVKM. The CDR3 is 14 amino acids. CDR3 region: CASGGSTGFQPQHF. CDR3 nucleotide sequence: TGTGCCAGCGGGGGGAGCACAGGGTTTCAGCCCCAGCATTTT.

CDR3 loop: CASSTPGQGNTEAFF. The CDR3 bases are TGTGCCAGCAGCACCCCGGGACAGGGCAACACTGAAGCTTTCTTT. The J gene is TRBJ1-1, the V gene TRBV21-1; the table's TRBD1 call for D was not verified on the DNA. TRBV21-1 is described as a pseudogene. The CDR3 contains 15 residues.

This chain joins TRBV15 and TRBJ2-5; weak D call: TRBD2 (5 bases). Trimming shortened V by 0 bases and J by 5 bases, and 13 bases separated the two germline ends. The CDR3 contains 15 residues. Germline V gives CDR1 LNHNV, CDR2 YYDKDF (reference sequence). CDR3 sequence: CATSRDRAAGETQYF. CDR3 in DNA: TGTGCCACCAGCAGAGATAGGGCCGCGGGTGAGACCCAGTACTTC.

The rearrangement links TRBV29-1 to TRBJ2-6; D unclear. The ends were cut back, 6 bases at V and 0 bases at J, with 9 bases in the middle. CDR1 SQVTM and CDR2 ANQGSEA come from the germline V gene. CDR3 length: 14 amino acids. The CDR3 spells CSVRTNSGANVLTF. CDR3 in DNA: TGCAGCGTAAGGACGAACTCTGGGGCCAACGTCCTGACTTTC.

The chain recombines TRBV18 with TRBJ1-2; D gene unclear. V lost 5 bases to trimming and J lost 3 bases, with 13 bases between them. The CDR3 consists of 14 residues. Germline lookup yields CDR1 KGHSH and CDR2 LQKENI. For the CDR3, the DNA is TGTGCCAGCTCAGTCCGGGTTATGGACTATGGCTACACCTTC. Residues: CASSVRVMDYGYTF.

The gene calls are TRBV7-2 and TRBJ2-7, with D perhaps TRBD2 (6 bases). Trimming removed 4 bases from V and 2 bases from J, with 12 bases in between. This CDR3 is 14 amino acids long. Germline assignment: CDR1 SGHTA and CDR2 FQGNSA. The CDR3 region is CASSYAGLPYEQYF. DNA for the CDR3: TGTGCCAGCAGCTACGCGGGACTCCCCTACGAGCAGTACTTC.

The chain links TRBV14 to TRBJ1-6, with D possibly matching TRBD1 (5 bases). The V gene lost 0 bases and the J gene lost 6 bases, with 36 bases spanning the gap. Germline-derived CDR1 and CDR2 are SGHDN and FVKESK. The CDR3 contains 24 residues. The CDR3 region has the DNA TGTGCCAGCAGCCAAGAAGAAGGGGACCATATCAGGGTATCGAGTTCGTCTTTTAATTCACCCCTCCACTTT. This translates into CASSQEEGDHIRVSSSSFNSPLHF.